This T cell receptor (beta chain) was obtained from a study of CD8+ T cells in alopecia areata. Study outcomes and limitations: Relative to mice, TCR sharing across patients was less clear, a difference possibly HLA-related. Tofacitinib delivered significant drops in scalp clonality and in expanded CD8+ clones among the top 100.

Germline loops: CDR1 LNHDA, CDR2 SQIVND (reference sequence). This CDR3 region has 12 residues. V shed 3 bases and J shed 6 bases, with 6 bases lying between them. With respect to this clone: The antigen is undetermined.

Following extraction, RNA underwent reverse transcription to cDNA, which served as the sequencing template. The table came from immunoSEQ multiplex PCR; TCRdb's copy has only in-frame clones and leaves some out. This table holds about 190,000 clones, roughly 60% found once. Treatment defined: oral pan-JAK inhibitor, 5-10 mg twice daily. Researchers gathered lesional scalp punch biopsies and peripheral blood from patients with alopecia areata. The material sequenced was CD4+ T cells sorted from blood, taken at week 24, from a patient treated with tofacitinib. The source of this sequence is a human donor with alopecia areata. This chain uses TRBV19 with TRBJ2-4; D call uncertain. CDR3 bases: TGTGCCAGTAGTATCGATGTAAACATTCAGTACTTC. This gives the protein CASSIDVNIQYF.